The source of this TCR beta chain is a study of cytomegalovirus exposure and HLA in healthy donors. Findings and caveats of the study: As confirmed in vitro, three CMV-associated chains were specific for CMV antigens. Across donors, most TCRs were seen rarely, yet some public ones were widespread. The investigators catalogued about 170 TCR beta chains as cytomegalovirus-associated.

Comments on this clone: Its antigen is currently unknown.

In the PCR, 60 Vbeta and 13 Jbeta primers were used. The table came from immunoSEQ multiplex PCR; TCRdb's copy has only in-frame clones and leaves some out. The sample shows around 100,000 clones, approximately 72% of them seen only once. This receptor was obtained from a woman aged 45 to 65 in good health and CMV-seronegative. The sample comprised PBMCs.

This CDR3 is CAWNPPGGNEQYF. The CDR3 DNA follows: TGTGCCTGGAACCCCCCCGGCGGCAACGAGCAGTACTTC. The chain employs TRBV30 and TRBJ2-7; D remains ambiguous. The ends were cut back, 4 bases at V and 5 bases at J, with 15 bases in the middle. The CDR3 spans 13 residues. Germline CDR1 is GTSNPN and CDR2 is SVGIG (reference sequence).